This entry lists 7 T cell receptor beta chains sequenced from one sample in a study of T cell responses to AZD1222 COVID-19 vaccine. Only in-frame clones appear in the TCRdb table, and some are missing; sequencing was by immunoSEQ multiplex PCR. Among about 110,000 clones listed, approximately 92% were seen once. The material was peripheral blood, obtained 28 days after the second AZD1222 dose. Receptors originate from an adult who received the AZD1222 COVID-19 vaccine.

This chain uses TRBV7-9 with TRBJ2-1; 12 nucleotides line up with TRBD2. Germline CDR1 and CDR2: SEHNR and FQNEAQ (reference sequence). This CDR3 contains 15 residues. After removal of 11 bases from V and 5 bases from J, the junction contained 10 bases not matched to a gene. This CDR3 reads CAPGGLAGRNNEQFF. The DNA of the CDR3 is TGTGCCCCGGGCGGACTAGCGGGGAGAAACAATGAGCAGTTCTTC.

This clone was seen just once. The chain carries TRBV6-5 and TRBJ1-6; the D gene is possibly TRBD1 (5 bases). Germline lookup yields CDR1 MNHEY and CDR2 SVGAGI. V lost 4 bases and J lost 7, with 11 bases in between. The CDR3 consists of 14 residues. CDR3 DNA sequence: TGTGCCAGCAGTTCGACTGGGGGGAATTCACCCCTCCACTTT. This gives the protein CASSSTGGNSPLHF.

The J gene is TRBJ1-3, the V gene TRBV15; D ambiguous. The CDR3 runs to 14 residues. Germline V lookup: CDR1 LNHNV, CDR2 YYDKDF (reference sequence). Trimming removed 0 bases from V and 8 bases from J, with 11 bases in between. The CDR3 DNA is TGTGCCACCAGCAGAGATAGGATCGAAGACACCATATATTTT. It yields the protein CATSRDRIEDTIYF.

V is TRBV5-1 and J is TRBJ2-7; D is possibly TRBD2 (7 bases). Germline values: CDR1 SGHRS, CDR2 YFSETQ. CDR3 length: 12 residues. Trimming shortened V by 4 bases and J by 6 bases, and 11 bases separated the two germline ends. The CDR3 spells CASSPGGLEQYF. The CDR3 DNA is TGCGCCAGCAGCCCCGGGGGGCTCGAGCAGTACTTC.

The CDR3 loop reads CASSLSGQGLRNQPQHF. Here the CDR3 DNA reads TGTGCCAGCAGTTTATCGGGGCAGGGTTTGCGCAATCAGCCCCAGCATTTT. The chain uses TRBV27 and TRBJ1-5; D might be TRBD1 (5 bases). The CDR3 spans 17 residues. The ends were cut back, 0 bases at V and 2 bases at J, with 14 bases in the middle. Germline V CDR1 and CDR2: MNHEY, SMNVEV (reference sequence).

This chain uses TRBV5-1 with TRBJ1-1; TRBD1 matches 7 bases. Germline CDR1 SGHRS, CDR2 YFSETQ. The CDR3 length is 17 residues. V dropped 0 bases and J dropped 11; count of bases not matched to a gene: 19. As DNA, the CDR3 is TGCGCCAGCAGCTTGGCCGGGACAGTGACGACCCGGGAGGAGGCTTTCTTT. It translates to CASSLAGTVTTREEAFF.

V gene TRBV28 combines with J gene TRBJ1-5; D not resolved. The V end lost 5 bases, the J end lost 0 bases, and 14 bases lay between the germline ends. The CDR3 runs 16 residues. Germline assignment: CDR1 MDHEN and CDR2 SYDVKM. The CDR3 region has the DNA TGTGCCAGCAGTCCCAGGCTTGGGTATAGCAATCAGCCCCAGCATTTT. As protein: CASSPRLGYSNQPQHF.